This T cell receptor (beta chain) was recorded in a study of T-cell reconstitution after alpha-beta-depleted transplantation in children. Researchers prepared the TCRbeta library using unique molecular identifiers, the study reports. TCRdb processed the PCR reads anew with MiXCR; each CDR3 protein has one entry. Of hundreds of thousands of distinct CDR3 sequences listed, about 15% are singletons. Germline assignment: CDR1 SGHTA and CDR2 FQGNSA. Trimming removed 8 bases at V and 2 bases at J, with 11 bases between. The CDR3 covers 13 residues. On this clonotype itself: Its target is not known.

Whole-study results and caveats: One year post-transplant, T-cell counts and diversity were largely derived from T cells produced anew. Reportedly, alpha-beta T cells present about two months post-transplant originated from several hundred expanded clones of graft origin. The high TCRbeta diversity at day 60 in some patients came from surviving recipient T cells and thymic progenitors.

The sequence was obtained from a male patient between 2 and 10 years old who had a stem cell transplant for acute lymphoblastic leukemia, so the T cells may come from the graft donor. The material was PBMCs, mostly from graft donor cells, obtained 360 days after TCRalphabeta/CD19-depleted stem cell transplant. The chain employs TRBV7-2 and TRBJ2-3, with D unclear. The CDR3 here is CASGLVDTDTQYF. Written as DNA, the CDR3 is TGTGCCAGCGGGCTAGTCGACACAGATACGCAGTATTTT.